A selection of T cell receptor beta chains follows, all from one sample in a study of blood T cell repertoires in COVID-19. The repertoire was sequenced with immunoSEQ multiplex PCR; TCRdb's copy has only in-frame clones and lacks some. The table shows some 120,000 clones, with more than 75% occurring only once. Sequenced sample: peripheral blood. These TCRs come from a human donor in a cohort sampled during active COVID-19. CDR3s include the opening cysteine and the closing phenylalanine or tryptophan. The D gene is left open where the match is weak. Expanded clones are given a class, and other clones once, few, many or no size at all.

D,size,J,V,CDR3,DNA
.,.,TRBJ2-5,TRBV5-1,CASTPLWRGETQYF,TGCGCCAGCACCCCCCTCTGGAGGGGAGAGACCCAGTACTTC
TRBD2,.,TRBJ2-5,TRBV4-2,CASSQGTSFSQETQYF,TGTGCCAGCAGCCAAGGGACTAGCTTTAGCCAAGAGACCCAGTACTTC
TRBD2,once,TRBJ2-1,TRBV28,CASTLAGAFYEQFF,TGTGCCAGCACTCTAGCGGGAGCCTTTTATGAGCAGTTCTTC
TRBD1,.,TRBJ1-2,TRBV4-1,CASSRDDRADDGYTF,TGCGCCAGCAGCCGCGACGACAGGGCAGACGATGGCTACACCTTC
.,many,TRBJ1-4,TRBV15,CATSRVGGGREKLFF,TGTGCCACCAGCAGAGTGGGGGGAGGTCGGGAAAAACTGTTTTTT
TRBD1,.,TRBJ2-7,TRBV11-2,CASSPREGQGFLEQYF,TGTGCCAGCAGCCCAAGGGAAGGACAGGGTTTTCTCGAGCAGTACTTC
TRBD2,.,TRBJ2-7,TRBV4-1,CASSPYSSGRTSYEQYF,TGCGCCAGCAGCCCCTATTCTAGCGGGAGGACCTCCTACGAGCAGTACTTC
TRBD1,.,TRBJ2-6,TRBV10-3,CAIGQGATGANVLTF,TGTGCCATCGGACAGGGGGCGACTGGGGCCAACGTCCTGACTTTC
TRBD1,once,TRBJ1-6,TRBV19,CASRRTGNSPLHF,TGTGCCAGTAGAAGGACAGGAAATTCACCCCTCCACTTT
.,.,TRBJ1-3,TRBV5-1,CASSSGVTGNTIYF,TGCGCCAGCAGTTCAGGGGTGACTGGAAACACCATATATTTT
TRBD2,.,TRBJ2-7,TRBV30,CAWSVKLAGGYEQYF,TGTGCCTGGAGTGTGAAACTAGCGGGGGGTTACGAGCAGTACTTC
.,.,TRBJ2-1,TRBV5-6,CASSLWTSSYNEQFF,TGTGCCAGCAGCTTATGGACATCGTCCTACAATGAGCAGTTCTTC
TRBD1,.,TRBJ1-2,TRBV11-2,CASSPRQGYGYTF,TGTGCCAGCAGCCCAAGACAGGGGTATGGCTACACCTTC
.,once,TRBJ2-7,TRBV29-1,CSVKGVVGLASYEQYF,TGCAGCGTTAAGGGCGTTGTCGGGCTAGCTTCCTACGAGCAGTACTTC
.,.,TRBJ1-5,TRBV28,CASSSGQGFSNQPQHF,TGTGCCAGCAGTTCCGGCCAGGGGTTTAGCAATCAGCCCCAGCATTTT
.,.,TRBJ1-5,TRBV6-5,CASSKNDRPNQPQHF,TGTGCCAGCAGTAAAAACGACAGGCCAAATCAGCCCCAGCATTTT
.,.,TRBJ1-1,TRBV28,CASSFARQYFTEAFF,TGTGCCAGCAGTTTCGCCCGACAGTATTTCACTGAAGCTTTCTTT
TRBD1,.,TRBJ1-3,TRBV6-6,CASRSHRGPIYF,TGTGCCAGCAGGAGCCACAGGGGGCCCATATATTTT
TRBD2,.,TRBJ2-5,TRBV5-4,CASSPSGLANQETQYF,TGTGCCAGCAGCCCATCGGGACTAGCGAACCAAGAGACCCAGTACTTC
TRBD1,.,TRBJ2-2,TRBV7-7,CASSESGTGVTGELFF,TGTGCTAGCAGCGAGTCCGGGACAGGGGTGACCGGGGAGCTGTTTTTT
.,.,TRBJ2-7,TRBV28,CASSLLLSSYEQYF,TGTGCCAGCAGCCTCCTCCTCAGCTCCTACGAGCAGTACTTC
.,.,TRBJ2-2,TRBV14,CASRPRQTGELFF,TGTGCCAGCAGACCTCGACAGACCGGGGAGCTGTTTTTT
TRBD1,.,TRBJ1-2,TRBV7-8,CASSLGDRGHGYTF,TGTGCCAGCAGCTTAGGGGACAGGGGGCATGGCTACACCTTC
.,.,TRBJ2-7,TRBV15,CATSPGGTNYEQYF,TGTGCCACCAGCCCCGGGGGGACAAATTACGAGCAGTACTTC